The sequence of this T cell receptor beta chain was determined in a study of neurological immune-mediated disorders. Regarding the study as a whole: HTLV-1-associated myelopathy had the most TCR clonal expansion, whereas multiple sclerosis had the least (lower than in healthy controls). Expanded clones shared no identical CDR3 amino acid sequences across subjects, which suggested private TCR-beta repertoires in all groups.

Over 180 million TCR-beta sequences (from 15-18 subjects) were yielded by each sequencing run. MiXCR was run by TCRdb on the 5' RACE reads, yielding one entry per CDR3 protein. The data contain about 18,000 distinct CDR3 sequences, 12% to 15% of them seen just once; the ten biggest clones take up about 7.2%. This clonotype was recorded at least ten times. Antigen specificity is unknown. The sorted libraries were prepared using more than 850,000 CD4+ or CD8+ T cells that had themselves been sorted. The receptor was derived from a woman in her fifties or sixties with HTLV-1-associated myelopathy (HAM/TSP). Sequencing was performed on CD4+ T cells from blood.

The CDR3 loop is CASSQEVGAGSNEQFF. In DNA form, the CDR3 reads TGTGCCAGCAGCCAAGAAGTAGGAGCGGGGTCCAATGAGCAGTTCTTC. V and J are TRBV3-1 and TRBJ2-1; TRBD2 matches 7 bases. The CDR3 has 16 amino acids. Unmatched junction bases numbered 8, after V lost 0 bases and J lost 6 bases. Germline V gene lookup returns CDR1 LGHDT and CDR2 YNNKEL (reference sequence).